This T cell receptor beta chain derives from a study of beta chain features in type 1 diabetes. On the study more broadly: Healthy donors resembled patients in age, gender and cell yields. Study results and limitations: When Type 1 diabetes patients were examined, their TCRB CDR3s proved moderately but significantly shorter in all four CD4+ subsets. It was among patients, rather than healthy donors, that naive, central memory and Treg TCRB repertoires appeared more similar. An over-representation of cells with high TCR expression could result from cDNA sequencing.

Germline CDR1 GTSNPN, CDR2 SVGIG (reference sequence). The CDR3 consists of 14 residues. V was clipped by 3 bases and J by 4 bases; unmatched bases: 4. The investigators reverse transcribed all of the isolated RNA, so they sequenced expressed TCRB transcripts. The table came from immunoSEQ multiplex PCR; TCRdb's copy has only in-frame clones and leaves some out. The data hold some 350,000 clones, with 9.6% observed a single time. About this clone: Its antigen remains unknown.

The gene calls are TRBV30 and TRBJ2-2, with TRBD2 matching over 8 bases. The sample consisted of central memory CD4+ T cells from blood. The receptor's source is a man aged 30 to 39 with type 1 diabetes. The CDR3 loop is CAWRAGVLTGELFF. The CDR3 nucleotides are TGTGCCTGGAGAGCGGGAGTTCTCACCGGGGAGCTGTTTTTT.